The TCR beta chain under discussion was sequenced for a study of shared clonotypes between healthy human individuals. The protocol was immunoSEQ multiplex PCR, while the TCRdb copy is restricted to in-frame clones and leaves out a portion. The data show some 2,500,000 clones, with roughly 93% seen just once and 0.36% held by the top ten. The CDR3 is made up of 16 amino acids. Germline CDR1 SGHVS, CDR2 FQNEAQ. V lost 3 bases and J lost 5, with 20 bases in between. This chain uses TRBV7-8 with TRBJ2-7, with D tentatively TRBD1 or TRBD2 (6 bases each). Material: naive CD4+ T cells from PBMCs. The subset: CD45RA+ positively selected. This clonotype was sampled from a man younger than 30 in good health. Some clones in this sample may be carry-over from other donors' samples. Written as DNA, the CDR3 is TGTGCCAGCAGCTTGGGCGACAGGAGGGGAAAGGACGAGCAGTACTTC. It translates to CASSLGDRRGKDEQYF. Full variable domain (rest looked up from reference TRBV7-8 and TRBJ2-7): GAGVSQSPRYKVAKRGQDVALRCDPISGHVSLFWYQQALGQGPEFLTYFQNEAQLDKSGLPSDRFFAERPEGSVSTLKIQRTQQEDSAVYLCASSLGDRRGKDEQYFGPGTRLTVT.